The clone carrying this T cell receptor beta chain was detected only once. Its antigen is unknown. Using immunoSEQ multiplex PCR, the repertoire was profiled, and TCRdb retains in-frame clones only, with some absent. The sample yields 11,000 or so clones, roughly 96% seen once. V was clipped by 5 bases and J by 0 bases; unmatched bases: 7. This CDR3 is 15 amino acids long. The germline V gene has CDR1 LNHNV and CDR2 YYDKDF (reference sequence). The sample belongs to a study of monozygotic twins with cystic fibrosis. At the level of the study: With about 16 PCR cycles, barcoded libraries came from roughly 3 micrograms of fragmented DNA.

Study observations and caveats: Low clonality (median about 0.0095) suggested a mostly naive repertoire. J usage was most co-twin-similar in 8 of 16 pairs, V in 13. Shared CDR3 numbers were not associated with age, concordance or severity.

The receptor comes from a boy aged 5-17 years with cystic fibrosis. The gene calls are TRBV15 and TRBJ2-7; TRBD1 agrees at 7 bases. Sequencing used blood. The CDR3 reads CATSPGQDNSYEQYF. The DNA for the CDR3 is TGTGCCACCAGCCCAGGACAGGATAACTCCTACGAGCAGTACTTC.